This is a list of T cell receptor beta chains from one sample in a study of T cell changes during pregnancy in multiple sclerosis. Clones were read by immunoSEQ multiplex PCR, and TCRdb kept only the in-frame ones, dropping some. The profile shows tens of thousands of clones, about 91% of them singletons. The material sequenced was PBMCs, taken in the first trimester of pregnancy. Receptors were obtained from a female donor in good health, serving as a control in a pregnancy study. Some clones in this sample may be carry-over from other donors' samples. The CDR3 runs from the conserved cysteine through the conserved F or W. Each record gives: D gene, V gene, clone size, J gene, CDR3 protein, CDR3 DNA. D genes are given only for firm matches. The listing skips clone size in some rows; elsewhere it reads once, few, many or a size class.

d_call: NA
v_call: TRBV27
clone_size: once
j_call: TRBJ2-1
cdr3_aa: CASSSGGIDEQFF
cdr3_nt: TGTGCCAGCAGTTCAGGTGGTATCGATGAGCAGTTCTTC

d_call: TRBD1
v_call: TRBV5-1
clone_size: NA
j_call: TRBJ2-5
cdr3_aa: CASSAGTGGETQYF
cdr3_nt: TGCGCCAGCAGCGCGGGGACAGGGGGAGAGACCCAGTACTTC

d_call: TRBD1
v_call: TRBV28
clone_size: NA
j_call: TRBJ1-6
cdr3_aa: CASSNRGLGSPLHF
cdr3_nt: TGTGCCAGCAGTAACAGGGGGCTGGGTTCACCCCTCCACTTT

d_call: TRBD1
v_call: TRBV2
clone_size: NA
j_call: TRBJ1-1
cdr3_aa: CASDPGQRGDTEAFF
cdr3_nt: TGTGCCAGCGATCCGGGACAGCGAGGTGACACTGAAGCTTTCTTT

d_call: TRBD1
v_call: TRBV19
clone_size: NA
j_call: TRBJ2-1
cdr3_aa: CASRIRDRGFNEQFF
cdr3_nt: TGTGCCAGTAGGATCCGGGACAGGGGGTTCAATGAGCAGTTCTTC

d_call: NA
v_call: TRBV6-5
clone_size: NA
j_call: TRBJ1-3
cdr3_aa: CASNGHGGRTIYF
cdr3_nt: TGTGCCAGCAACGGACACGGGGGAAGGACCATATATTTT

d_call: NA
v_call: TRBV15
clone_size: once
j_call: TRBJ2-7
cdr3_aa: CATSRGATGSFEQYF
cdr3_nt: TGTGCCACCAGCAGAGGGGCTACAGGGTCCTTCGAGCAGTACTTC

d_call: NA
v_call: TRBV28
clone_size: NA
j_call: TRBJ1-1
cdr3_aa: CASSLQLTEAFF
cdr3_nt: TGTGCCAGCAGTTTACAACTCACTGAAGCTTTCTTT

d_call: TRBD2
v_call: TRBV19
clone_size: many
j_call: TRBJ2-6
cdr3_aa: CASSIAGGSGANVLTF
cdr3_nt: TGTGCCAGTAGTATAGCGGGGGGCTCTGGGGCCAACGTCCTGACTTTC

d_call: NA
v_call: TRBV4-3
clone_size: NA
j_call: TRBJ1-4
cdr3_aa: CASSQEGATNEKLFF
cdr3_nt: TGCGCCAGCAGCCAAGAGGGCGCAACTAATGAAAAACTGTTTTTT

d_call: NA
v_call: TRBV4-1
clone_size: NA
j_call: TRBJ1-1
cdr3_aa: CASSSSAYGTEAFF
cdr3_nt: TGCGCCAGCAGCTCATCCGCGTATGGCACTGAAGCTTTCTTT

d_call: NA
v_call: TRBV7-9
clone_size: NA
j_call: TRBJ2-5
cdr3_aa: CASSPDGLGGETQYF
cdr3_nt: TGTGCCAGCAGCCCAGACGGACTAGGGGGAGAGACCCAGTACTTC

d_call: TRBD2
v_call: TRBV6-6
clone_size: NA
j_call: TRBJ2-3
cdr3_aa: CASTRTSGGIDTQYF
cdr3_nt: TGTGCCAGCACCCGGACTAGCGGGGGAATAGATACGCAGTATTTT

d_call: NA
v_call: TRBV28
clone_size: NA
j_call: TRBJ2-3
cdr3_aa: CASSRSHTDTQYF
cdr3_nt: TGTGCCAGCAGTCGGTCGCACACAGATACGCAGTATTTT

d_call: NA
v_call: TRBV4-1
clone_size: few
j_call: TRBJ1-1
cdr3_aa: CASSPPQANTEAFF
cdr3_nt: TGCGCCAGCAGCCCCCCGCAAGCGAACACTGAAGCTTTCTTT

d_call: NA
v_call: TRBV5-4
clone_size: NA
j_call: TRBJ2-3
cdr3_aa: CASSFESGRTDTQYF
cdr3_nt: TGTGCCAGCAGCTTCGAGTCAGGCCGCACAGATACGCAGTATTTT

d_call: NA
v_call: TRBV7-2
clone_size: NA
j_call: TRBJ1-2
cdr3_aa: CASSFDSAGNYGYTF
cdr3_nt: TGTGCCAGCAGCTTTGATAGTGCAGGGAACTATGGCTACACCTTC

d_call: NA
v_call: TRBV19
clone_size: NA
j_call: TRBJ2-1
cdr3_aa: CASSITHSNEQFF
cdr3_nt: TGTGCCAGTAGTATTACTCATTCCAATGAGCAGTTCTTC

d_call: TRBD1
v_call: TRBV5-1
clone_size: once
j_call: TRBJ2-4
cdr3_aa: CASSSDRVKNIQYF
cdr3_nt: TGCGCCAGCAGCTCCGACAGGGTTAAAAACATTCAGTACTTC

d_call: NA
v_call: TRBV5-1
clone_size: NA
j_call: TRBJ1-4
cdr3_aa: CASSSGLSRANEKLFF
cdr3_nt: TGCGCCAGCAGCTCGGGACTCTCGAGAGCTAATGAAAAACTGTTTTTT

d_call: TRBD2
v_call: TRBV5-4
clone_size: NA
j_call: TRBJ2-5
cdr3_aa: CASSARRGGLETQYF
cdr3_nt: TGTGCCAGCAGCGCTCGGCGGGGGGGCCTCGAGACCCAGTACTTC

d_call: NA
v_call: TRBV6-5
clone_size: NA
j_call: TRBJ2-3
cdr3_aa: CASNGGTDTQYF
cdr3_nt: TGTGCCAGCAACGGGGGCACAGATACGCAGTATTTT

d_call: NA
v_call: TRBV10-3
clone_size: few
j_call: TRBJ1-1
cdr3_aa: CAISGGTSMAAFF
cdr3_nt: TGTGCCATCAGTGGGGGGACTTCCATGGCGGCTTTCTTT

d_call: NA
v_call: TRBV16
clone_size: NA
j_call: TRBJ1-5
cdr3_aa: CASSPSGRNQPQHF
cdr3_nt: TGTGCCAGCAGTCCCTCAGGGCGGAATCAGCCCCAGCATTTT

d_call: NA
v_call: TRBV4-2
clone_size: NA
j_call: TRBJ2-7
cdr3_aa: CASSQELPYEQYF
cdr3_nt: TGTGCCAGCAGCCAAGAACTCCCCTACGAGCAGTACTTC

d_call: NA
v_call: TRBV19
clone_size: NA
j_call: TRBJ1-1
cdr3_aa: CASSTRYGTSNTEAFF
cdr3_nt: TGTGCCAGTAGTACGCGGTATGGGACTTCGAACACTGAAGCTTTCTTT